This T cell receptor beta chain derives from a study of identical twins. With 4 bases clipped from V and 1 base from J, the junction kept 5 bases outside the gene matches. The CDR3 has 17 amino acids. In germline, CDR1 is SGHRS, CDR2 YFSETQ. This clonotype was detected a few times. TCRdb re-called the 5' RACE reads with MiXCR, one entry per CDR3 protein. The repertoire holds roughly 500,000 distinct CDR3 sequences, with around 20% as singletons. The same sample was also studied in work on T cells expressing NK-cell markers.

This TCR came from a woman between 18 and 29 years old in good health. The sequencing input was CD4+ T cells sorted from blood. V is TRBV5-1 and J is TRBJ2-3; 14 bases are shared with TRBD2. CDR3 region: CASSDGLAGGGTDTQYF. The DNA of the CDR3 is TGCGCCAGCAGCGACGGACTAGCGGGGGGAGGCACAGATACGCAGTATTTT.